Shown below are 6 T cell receptor beta chains from a single sample sequenced in a study of control samples from healthy donors and cancer patients (dated by TCRdb to the early 2020s). Library method: the immunoSEQ multiplex PCR assay. Not all clones reach the TCRdb copy of this immuneACCESS table, which keeps in-frame sequences only. Checked studies attribute under half of the gap to unresolved V genes and leave the rest unexplained. The sample records 150,000 to 190,000 clones, over 90% of which are singletons. More than 2% of the sample is taken by the ten largest. The sample taken for sequencing was blood. Source of these receptors: a man aged 50 to 60 in good health.

The chain links TRBV6-5 to TRBJ2-1, with TRBD1 matching over 12 bases. Trimming took 6 bases from V and 8 from J; bases not matched to a gene: 8. The CDR3 is 15 amino acids. Per germline, CDR1 MNHEY and CDR2 SVGAGI. CDR3 nucleotides: TGTGCCAGCAGCCCGGGAGGGACAGGGGGCGATGAGCAGTTCTTC. Its protein product is CASSPGGTGGDEQFF.

V gene TRBV15 combines with J gene TRBJ1-1; D is perhaps TRBD1 (6 bases). Trimming removed 10 bases from V and 3 bases from J, with 15 bases in between. This CDR3 spans 13 amino acids. Germline V CDR1 and CDR2: LNHNV, YYDKDF (reference sequence). This CDR3 reads CASADSVYTEAFF. Written as DNA, the CDR3 is TGTGCCAGTGCGGACAGCGTCTACACTGAAGCTTTCTTT.

Points on this clone: An end of the junction does not agree with germline; a read error may underlie this. The V gene is TRBV28, the J gene TRBJ2-7, with D perhaps matching TRBD1 (6 bases). Germline CDR1 is MDHEN and CDR2 is SYDVKM. CDR3 length: 13 residues. CDR3 in amino acids: CASSIQGSSEQYF. The DNA for the CDR3 is TGTGCCAGCAGTATACAGGGATCCTCCGAGCAGTACTTC.

The rearrangement joins TRBV6-6 to TRBJ1-1; maybe TRBD1 (6 bases). The CDR3 runs to 14 residues. Germline loops: CDR1 MNHNY, CDR2 SVGAGI (reference sequence). With 2 bases removed from V and 4 bases from J, the gap between germline ends came to 11 bases. The CDR3 bases are TGTGCCAGCAGTTACCCCAGGACAGCCACTGAAGCTTTCTTT. Protein: CASSYPRTATEAFF.

This CDR3 is CASSSNTGTYGYTF. The CDR3 DNA reads as TGTGCCAGTAGTTCTAATACAGGAACCTATGGCTACACCTTC. The genes are TRBV19 and TRBJ1-2, with D perhaps matching TRBD1 (5 bases). The V and J ends lost 5 bases and 4 bases respectively, with 14 bases between them. The CDR3 runs 14 residues. Germline V gene data show CDR1 as LNHDA and CDR2 as SQIVND (reference sequence).

The V and J genes are TRBV4-1 and TRBJ2-5; possibly TRBD2 for D (6 bases). Trimming pared 0 bases from V and 4 bases from J, leaving 9 bases between. CDR3 length: 14 amino acids. Germline V gene data show CDR1 as MGHRA and CDR2 as YSYEKL. In DNA form, the CDR3 reads TGCGCCAGCAGCCAAGAGGCGGGACTAGAGACCCAGTACTTC. The encoded protein is CASSQEAGLETQYF.